This T cell receptor (beta chain) was captured in a study of T cells in women clearing cervical HPV infection. Cervical HPV DNA detected by MY09/MY11 PCR, typed by dot-blot. This CDR3 is built from 15 residues. The germline V gene encodes CDR1 SGHDT and CDR2 YYEEEE. V was shortened by 0 bases and J by 1 base, with 8 bases between the two germline ends. Notes on this clone: The CDR3 goes on 3 residues after the read ends, and that part is filled in from the germline J gene.

Profiled with immunoSEQ multiplex PCR; TCRdb holds only in-frame clones, not every one. The sample shows 20,000 to 25,000 clones, and 4% to 6% sits with its ten largest clones. The receptor was isolated from a woman aged 18 to 75 with a cervical HPV16 infection that either progressed to CIN3+ or cleared (not recorded which). This chain joins TRBV5-6 and TRBJ1-5; D gene ambiguous. The sample comprised blood buffy coat. The sequenced part of the CDR3 DNA is TGTGCCAGCAGCTTGGAAAGAAGGAGCAATCAGCCC. Amino acids: CASSLERRSNQP. The full CDR3 protein is CASSLERRSNQPQHF.